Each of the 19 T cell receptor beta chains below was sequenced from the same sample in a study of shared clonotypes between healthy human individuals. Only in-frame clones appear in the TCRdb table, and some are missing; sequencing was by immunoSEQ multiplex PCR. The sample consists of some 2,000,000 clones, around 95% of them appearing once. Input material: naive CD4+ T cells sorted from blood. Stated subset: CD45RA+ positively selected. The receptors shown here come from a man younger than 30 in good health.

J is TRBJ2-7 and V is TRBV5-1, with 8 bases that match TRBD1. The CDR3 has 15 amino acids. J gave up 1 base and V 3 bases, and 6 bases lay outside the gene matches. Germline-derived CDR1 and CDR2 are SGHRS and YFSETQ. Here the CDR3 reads CASSWGTGFSYEQYF. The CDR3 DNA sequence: TGCGCCAGCAGCTGGGGGACAGGCTTTTCCTACGAGCAGTACTTC.

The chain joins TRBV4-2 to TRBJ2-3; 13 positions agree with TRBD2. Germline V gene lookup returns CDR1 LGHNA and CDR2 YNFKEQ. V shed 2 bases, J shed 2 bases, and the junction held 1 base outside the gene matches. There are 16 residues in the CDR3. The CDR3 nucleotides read TGTGCCAGCAGCCAAACTAGCGGGGGGGACACAGATACGCAGTATTTT. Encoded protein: CASSQTSGGDTDTQYF.

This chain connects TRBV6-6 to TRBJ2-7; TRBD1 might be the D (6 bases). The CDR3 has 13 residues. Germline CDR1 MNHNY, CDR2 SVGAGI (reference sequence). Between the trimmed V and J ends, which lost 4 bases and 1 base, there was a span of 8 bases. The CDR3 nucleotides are TGTGCCAGCAGTTCGGACAGATCCTACGAGCAGTACTTC. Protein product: CASSSDRSYEQYF.

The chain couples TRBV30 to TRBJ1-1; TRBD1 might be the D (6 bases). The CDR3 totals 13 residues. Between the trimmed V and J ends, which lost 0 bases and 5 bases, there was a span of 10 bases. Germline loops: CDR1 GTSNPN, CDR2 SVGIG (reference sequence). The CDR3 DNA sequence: TGTGCCTGGAGTGTGGGGGCGCAGACTGAAGCTTTCTTT. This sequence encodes CAWSVGAQTEAFF.

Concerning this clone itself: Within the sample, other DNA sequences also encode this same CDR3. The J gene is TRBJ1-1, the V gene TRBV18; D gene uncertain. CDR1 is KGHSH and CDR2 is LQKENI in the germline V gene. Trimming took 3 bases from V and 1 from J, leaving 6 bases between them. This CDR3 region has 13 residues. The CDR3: CASSPQENTEAFF. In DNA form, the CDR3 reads TGTGCCAGCTCACCTCAAGAGAACACTGAAGCTTTCTTT.

The DNA of the CDR3 is TGTGCCAGTAGGGCAGGGAGCTCCTATAATTCACCCCTCCACTTT. Protein: CASRAGSSYNSPLHF. This chain connects TRBV19 to TRBJ1-6, with D perhaps TRBD1 (5 bases). The CDR3 has 15 amino acids. Trimming removed 6 bases at V and 0 bases at J, with 9 bases between. The germline V gene encodes CDR1 LNHDA and CDR2 SQIVND (reference sequence).

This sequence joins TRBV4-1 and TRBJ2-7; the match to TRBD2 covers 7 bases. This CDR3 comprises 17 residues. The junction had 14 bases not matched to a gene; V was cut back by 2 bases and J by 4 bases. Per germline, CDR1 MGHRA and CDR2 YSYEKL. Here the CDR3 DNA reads TGCGCCAGCAGCCAACCGACCTGGGGGGAGGGCCGGTACGAGCAGTACTTC. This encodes CASSQPTWGEGRYEQYF.

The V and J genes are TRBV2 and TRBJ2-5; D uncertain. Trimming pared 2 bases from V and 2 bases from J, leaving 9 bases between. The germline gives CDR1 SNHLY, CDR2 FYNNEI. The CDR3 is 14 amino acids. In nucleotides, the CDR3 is TGTGCCAGCAGTGAATGGGGTAGACAAGAGACCCAGTACTTC. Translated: CASSEWGRQETQYF.

This CDR3 reads CATRGGNPSNSPLHF. CDR3 sequence (DNA): TGTGCCACCCGGGGGGGGAATCCTTCTAATTCACCCCTCCACTTT. The V and J genes are TRBV10-3 and TRBJ1-6, with a possible D match to TRBD1 (5 bases). Germline CDR1 ENHRY, CDR2 SYGVKD. V dropped 10 bases and J dropped 6 bases, with 19 bases sitting between them. This CDR3 comprises 15 residues.

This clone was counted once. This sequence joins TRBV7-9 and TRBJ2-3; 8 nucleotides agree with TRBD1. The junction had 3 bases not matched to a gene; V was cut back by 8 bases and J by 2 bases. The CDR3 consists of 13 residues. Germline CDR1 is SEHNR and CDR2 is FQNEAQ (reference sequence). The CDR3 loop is CASRTGNTDTQYF. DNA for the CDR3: TGTGCCAGCCGGACAGGGAACACAGATACGCAGTATTTT.

Here the CDR3 DNA reads TGTGCCAGCACCCGGACAGACTACACTGAAGCTTTCTTT. Residues: CASTRTDYTEAFF. The chain has TRBV6-1 and TRBJ1-1; possible D gene TRBD1, 6 bases. The CDR3 loop spans 13 amino acids. Between the trimmed V and J ends, which lost 7 bases and 3 bases, there was a span of 12 bases. Germline V gene data show CDR1 as MNHNS and CDR2 as SASEGT.

CDR3 bases: TGTGCCAGCAGTGAGGGACGACTCTTGAACACCGGGGAGCTGTTTTTT. Translation: CASSEGRLLNTGELFF. The chain has TRBV2 and TRBJ2-2; D may match TRBD1 or TRBD2 (5 bases each). The CDR3 is 16 amino acids. CDR1 SNHLY and CDR2 FYNNEI come from the germline V gene. V was pared by 3 bases and J by 1 base, with 12 bases between.

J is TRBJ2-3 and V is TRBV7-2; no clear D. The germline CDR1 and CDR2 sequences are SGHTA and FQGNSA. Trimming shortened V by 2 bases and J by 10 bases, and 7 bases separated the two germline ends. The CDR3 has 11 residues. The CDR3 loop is CASSLNWAQYF. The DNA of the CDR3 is TGTGCCAGCAGCTTAAATTGGGCGCAGTATTTT.

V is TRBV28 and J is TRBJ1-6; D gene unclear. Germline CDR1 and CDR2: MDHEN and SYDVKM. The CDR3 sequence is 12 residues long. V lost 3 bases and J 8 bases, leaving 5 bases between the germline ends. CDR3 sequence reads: CASSFRDSPLHF. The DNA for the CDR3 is TGTGCCAGCAGTTTTCGTGATTCACCCCTCCACTTT.

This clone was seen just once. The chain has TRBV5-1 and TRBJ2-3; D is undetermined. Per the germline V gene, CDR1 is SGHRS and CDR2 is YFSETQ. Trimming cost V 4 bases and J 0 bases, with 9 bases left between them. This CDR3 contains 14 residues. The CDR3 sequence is CASSAATSTDTQYF. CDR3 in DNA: TGCGCCAGCAGCGCGGCAACCAGCACAGATACGCAGTATTTT.

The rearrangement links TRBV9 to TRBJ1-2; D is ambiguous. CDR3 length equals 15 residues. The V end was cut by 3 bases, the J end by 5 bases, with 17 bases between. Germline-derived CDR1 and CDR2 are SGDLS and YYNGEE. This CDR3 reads CASSGKGREGYGYTF. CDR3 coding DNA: TGTGCCAGCAGCGGAAAAGGACGAGAAGGATATGGCTACACCTTC. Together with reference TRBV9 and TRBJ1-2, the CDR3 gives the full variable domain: DSGVTQTPKHLITATGQRVTLRCSPRSGDLSVYWYQQSLDQGLQFLIQYYNGEERAKGNILERFSAQQFPDLHSELNLSSLELGDSALYFCASSGKGREGYGYTFGSGTRLTVV.

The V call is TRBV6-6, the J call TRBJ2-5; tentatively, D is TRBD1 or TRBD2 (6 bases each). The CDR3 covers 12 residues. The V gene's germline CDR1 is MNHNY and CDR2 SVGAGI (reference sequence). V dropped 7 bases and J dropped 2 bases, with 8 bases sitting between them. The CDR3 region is CASKGGQETQYF. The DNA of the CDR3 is TGTGCCAGCAAAGGGGGGCAAGAGACCCAGTACTTC.

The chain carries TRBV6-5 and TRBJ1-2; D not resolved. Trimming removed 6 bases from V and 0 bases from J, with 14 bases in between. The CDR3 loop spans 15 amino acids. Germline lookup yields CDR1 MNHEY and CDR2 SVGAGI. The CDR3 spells CASRVPGPTNYGYTF. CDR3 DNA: TGTGCCAGCAGAGTACCTGGGCCTACTAACTATGGCTACACCTTC.

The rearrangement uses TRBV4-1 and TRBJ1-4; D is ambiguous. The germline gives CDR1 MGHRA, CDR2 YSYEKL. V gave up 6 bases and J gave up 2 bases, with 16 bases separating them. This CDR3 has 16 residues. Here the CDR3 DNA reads TGCGCCAGCAGAAGGGAGGGTGGAGGGACTAATGAAAAACTGTTTTTT. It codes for CASRREGGGTNEKLFF.